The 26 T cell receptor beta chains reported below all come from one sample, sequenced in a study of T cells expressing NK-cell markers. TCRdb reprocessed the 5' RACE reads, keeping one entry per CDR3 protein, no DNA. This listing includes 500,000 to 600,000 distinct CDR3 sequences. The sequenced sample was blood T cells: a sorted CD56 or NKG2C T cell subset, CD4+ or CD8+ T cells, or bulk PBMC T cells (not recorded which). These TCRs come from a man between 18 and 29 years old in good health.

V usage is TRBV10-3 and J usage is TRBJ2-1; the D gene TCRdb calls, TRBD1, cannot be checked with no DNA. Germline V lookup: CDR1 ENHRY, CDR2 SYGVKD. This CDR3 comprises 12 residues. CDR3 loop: CATEGEYNEQFF.

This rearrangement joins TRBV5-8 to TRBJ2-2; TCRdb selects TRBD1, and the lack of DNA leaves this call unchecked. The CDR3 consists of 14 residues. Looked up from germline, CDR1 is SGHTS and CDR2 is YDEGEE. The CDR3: CASSRTPRLGELFF. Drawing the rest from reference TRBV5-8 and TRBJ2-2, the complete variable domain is EAGVTQSPTHLIKTRGQQATLRCSPISGHTSVYWYQQALGLGLQFLLWYDEGEERNRGNFPPRFSGRQFPNYSSELNVNALELEDSALYLCASSRTPRLGELFFGEGSRLTVL.

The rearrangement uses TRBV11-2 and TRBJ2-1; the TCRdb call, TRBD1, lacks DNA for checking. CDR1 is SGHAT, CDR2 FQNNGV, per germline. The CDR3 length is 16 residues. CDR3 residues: CASSLEADRVVNEQFF.

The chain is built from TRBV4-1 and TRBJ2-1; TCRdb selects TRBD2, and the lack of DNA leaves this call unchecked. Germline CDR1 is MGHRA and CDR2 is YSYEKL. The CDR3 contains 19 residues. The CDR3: CASSQDFLAGTSSYNEQFF.

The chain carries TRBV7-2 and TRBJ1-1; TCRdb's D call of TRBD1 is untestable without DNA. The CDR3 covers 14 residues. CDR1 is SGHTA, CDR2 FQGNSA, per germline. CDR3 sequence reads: CASSSRGRGTEAFF.

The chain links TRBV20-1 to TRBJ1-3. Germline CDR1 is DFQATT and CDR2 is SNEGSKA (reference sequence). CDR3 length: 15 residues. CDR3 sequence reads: CSARDMGSTGNTIYF.

This CDR3 is CASSLVFRGPREEAFF. V usage is TRBV11-2 and J usage is TRBJ1-1; TCRdb designates TRBD1, a call that cannot be tested without DNA. CDR1 SGHAT and CDR2 FQNNGV come from the germline V gene. The CDR3 covers 16 residues.

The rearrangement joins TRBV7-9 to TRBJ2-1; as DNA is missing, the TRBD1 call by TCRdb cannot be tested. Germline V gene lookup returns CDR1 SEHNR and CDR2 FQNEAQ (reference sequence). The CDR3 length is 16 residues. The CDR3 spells CASSETGTGAYNEQFF.

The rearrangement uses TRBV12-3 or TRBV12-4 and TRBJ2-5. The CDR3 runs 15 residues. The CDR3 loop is CASSSRGPDRQTQYF.

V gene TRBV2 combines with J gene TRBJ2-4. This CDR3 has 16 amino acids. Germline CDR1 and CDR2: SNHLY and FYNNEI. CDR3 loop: CASSVDSLLAKNIQYF.

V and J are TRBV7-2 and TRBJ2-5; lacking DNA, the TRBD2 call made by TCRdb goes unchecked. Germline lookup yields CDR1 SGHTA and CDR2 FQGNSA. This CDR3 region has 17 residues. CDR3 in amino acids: CASSFSPGSGRLKTQYF.

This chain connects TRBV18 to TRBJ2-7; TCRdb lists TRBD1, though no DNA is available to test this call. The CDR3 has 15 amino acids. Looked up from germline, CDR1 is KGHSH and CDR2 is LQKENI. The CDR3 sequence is CASSPVAAPTYEQYF.

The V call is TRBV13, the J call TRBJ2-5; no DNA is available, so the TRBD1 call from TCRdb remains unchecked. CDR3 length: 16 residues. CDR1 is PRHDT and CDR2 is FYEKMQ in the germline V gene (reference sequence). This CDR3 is CASSQILRQPPVSQYF.

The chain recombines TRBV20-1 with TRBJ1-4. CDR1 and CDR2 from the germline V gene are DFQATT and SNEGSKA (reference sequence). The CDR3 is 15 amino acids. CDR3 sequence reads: CSARDFERISEKLFF.

The CDR3 protein is CASSEPKRTSGLNEQFF. The chain recombines TRBV6-1 with TRBJ2-1; TCRdb names TRBD2, which stays unverified in the absence of DNA. This CDR3 region has 17 residues. Looked up from germline, CDR1 is MNHNS and CDR2 is SASEGT.

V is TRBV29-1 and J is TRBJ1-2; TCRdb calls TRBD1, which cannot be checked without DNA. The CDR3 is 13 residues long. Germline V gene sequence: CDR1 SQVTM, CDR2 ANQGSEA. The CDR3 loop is CSVERQGLGGYTF. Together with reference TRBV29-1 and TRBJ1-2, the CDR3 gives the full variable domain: SAVISQKPSRDICQRGTSLTIQCQVDSQVTMMFWYRQQPGQSLTLIATANQGSEATYESGFVIDKFPISRPNLTFSTLTVSNMSPEDSSIYLCSVERQGLGGYTFGSGTRLTVV.

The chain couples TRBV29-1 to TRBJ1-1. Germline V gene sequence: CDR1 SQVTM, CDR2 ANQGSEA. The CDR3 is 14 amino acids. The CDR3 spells CSVAGQVGNTEAFF. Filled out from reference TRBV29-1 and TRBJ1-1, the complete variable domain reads SAVISQKPSRDICQRGTSLTIQCQVDSQVTMMFWYRQQPGQSLTLIATANQGSEATYESGFVIDKFPISRPNLTFSTLTVSNMSPEDSSIYLCSVAGQVGNTEAFFGQGTRLTVV.

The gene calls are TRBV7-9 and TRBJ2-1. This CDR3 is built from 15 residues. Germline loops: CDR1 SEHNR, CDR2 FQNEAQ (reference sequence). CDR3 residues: CASSGVGASYNEQFF.

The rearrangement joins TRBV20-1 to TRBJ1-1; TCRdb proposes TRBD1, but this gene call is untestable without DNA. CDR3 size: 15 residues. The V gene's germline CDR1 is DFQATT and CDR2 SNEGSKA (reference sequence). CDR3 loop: CSASYLGRVNTEAFF.

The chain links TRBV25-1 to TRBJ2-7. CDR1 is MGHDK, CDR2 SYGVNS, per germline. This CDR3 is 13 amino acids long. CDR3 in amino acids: CASSDKSSYEQYF.

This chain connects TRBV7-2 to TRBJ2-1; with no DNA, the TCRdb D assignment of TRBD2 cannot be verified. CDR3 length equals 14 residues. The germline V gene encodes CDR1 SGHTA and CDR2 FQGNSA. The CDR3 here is CASSSYSGRDEQFF. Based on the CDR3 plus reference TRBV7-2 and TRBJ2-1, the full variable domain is GAGVSQSPSNKVTEKGKDVELRCDPISGHTALYWYRQSLGQGLEFLIYFQGNSAPDKSGLPSDRFSAERTGGSVSTLTIQRTQQEDSAVYLCASSSYSGRDEQFFGPGTRLTVL.

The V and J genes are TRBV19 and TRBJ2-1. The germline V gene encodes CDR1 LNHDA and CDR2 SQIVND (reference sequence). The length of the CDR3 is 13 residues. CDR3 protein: CASALRAYNEQFF.

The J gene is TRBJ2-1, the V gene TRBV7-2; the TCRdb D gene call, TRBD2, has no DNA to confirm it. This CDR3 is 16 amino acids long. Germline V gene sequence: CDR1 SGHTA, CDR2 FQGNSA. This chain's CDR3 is CASSFSLSGAYNEQFF.

CDR3 sequence reads: CASSQAPDGKSADTQYF. The chain combines TRBV14 with TRBJ2-3; there is no DNA to check the TCRdb D call of TRBD1. Germline V gene data show CDR1 as SGHDN and CDR2 as FVKESK. The CDR3 is 17 amino acids. Full variable domain (outside the CDR3, taken from reference TRBV14 and TRBJ2-3): EAGVTQFPSHSVIEKGQTVTLRCDPISGHDNLYWYRRVMGKEIKFLLHFVKESKQDESGMPNNRFLAERTGGTYSTLKVQPAELEDSGVYFCASSQAPDGKSADTQYFGPGTRLTVL.

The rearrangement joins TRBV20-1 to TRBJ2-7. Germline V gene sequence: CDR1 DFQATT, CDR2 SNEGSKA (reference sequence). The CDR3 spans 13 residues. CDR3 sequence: CSATADRLYEQYF.

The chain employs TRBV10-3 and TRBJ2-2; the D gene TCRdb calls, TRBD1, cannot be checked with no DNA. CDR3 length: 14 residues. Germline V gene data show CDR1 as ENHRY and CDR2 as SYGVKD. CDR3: CATAGQGNTGELFF.